This T cell receptor beta chain originates from a study of cytomegalovirus exposure and HLA in healthy donors. Notes on this clone: Its antigen is undetermined.

Separate from the roughly 610-subject first cohort, the roughly 120-subject validation cohort was the one that the donors belonged to. Overall study results and limits: Most observed TCR sequences were rare, whereas some public TCRs were detected in many donors. Subsequent analysis found a tendency for first-cohort TCR clusters to co-occur within the approximately 130 validation repertoires.

Sequencing used immunoSEQ multiplex PCR; TCRdb keeps in-frame clones, though not all of them. The data hold 150,000 to 250,000 clones, with 80% to 90% observed a single time. The V and J ends lost 6 bases and 4 bases respectively, with 14 bases between them. The CDR3 totals 15 residues. Germline loops: CDR1 SGHRS, CDR2 YFSETQ. This receptor was obtained from a woman between 25 and 40 years old in good health and CMV-seropositive. The chain uses TRBV5-1 and TRBJ2-6; possibly TRBD2 for D (6 bases). Material for sequencing was PBMCs. The CDR3 reads CASKEGEKGANVLTF. The CDR3 DNA reads as TGCGCCAGCAAGGAGGGTGAAAAGGGGGCCAACGTCCTGACTTTC.